This T cell receptor beta chain stems from a study of naive and memory T cell subsets. General study findings and limits: Naive repertoires, especially CD8, held a few larger clonotypes, possibly memory cells re-expressing CD45RA.

This clonotype showed up many times. Its target is unknown. After the first PCR, alpha and beta chain libraries were processed separately. CD8 T cells were positively selected from what remained after CD4 positive selection. Cells stained for CD3, CD4, CD8, CD45RA and CD27 were sorted into four subsets. Two oligonucleotides, mixed equimolar, formed the beta constant-region primer covering TRBC1 and TRBC2. Four rounds of PCR amplified the ligated cDNA using nested alpha and beta constant-region primers plus SP2. The cDNA 3' end received a ligated single-stranded oligonucleotide carrying the SP2 primer and a 12-nucleotide UMI. MiXCR, run by TCRdb on the UMI-ligation and nested PCR reads, gives a single entry per CDR3 protein. This sample has around 100,000 distinct CDR3 sequences, with about 14% found just once. This CDR3 is built from 14 residues. The V gene's germline CDR1 is DFQATT and CDR2 SNEGSKA (reference sequence). V shed 6 bases and J 7 bases; nucleotides not matched to a gene: 12.

The receptor comes from a human donor in good health. Material: naive CD8+ T cells from blood. The V and J genes are TRBV20-1 and TRBJ2-1, with 7 positions matching TRBD2. CDR3 in amino acids: CSALTSLGWNEQFF. In nucleotides, the CDR3 is TGCAGTGCCCTGACTAGCTTGGGTTGGAATGAGCAGTTCTTC.